This T cell receptor (beta chain) was found in a study of cytomegalovirus exposure and HLA in healthy donors (dated by TCRdb to the late 2010s). Background for the entire study: According to an earlier analysis of around 600 of the donors, about 179 million T cells yielded 90 million to 140 million unique TCR beta sequences and 276 Gb of sequence data. Rather than using new phenotypic data, the later analysis identified candidate immune exposures from TCR beta sequences and from how often those sequences occurred across donors. A later genetic analysis used genome-wide SNP genotypes for about 60% of the 666 donors, treating that subset as a discovery cohort. To predict cytomegalovirus infection status, the study brought together high-throughput TCR immunosequencing, statistical association of individual TCRs with disease status, and machine learning. Using immunosequencing, the study profiled T cell repertoires from fewer than 700 subjects and related those repertoires to cytomegalovirus serostatus. Donor age, sex, ethnicity and CMV serostatus were collected together with the repertoire data. A separate validation cohort of roughly 110 different subjects was used in addition to the 666-subject first cohort. Typing coverage varied by locus: 629-630 donors for A, B, C, DRB1 and DQB1; about 520 for DQA1; about 570 for DPA1; some 470 for DPB1. Across some 400 genotyped donors of the cohort, an average of about 240,000 unique TCR beta nucleotide sequences per donor were sequenced, and roughly a sixth of those sequences were non-productive. Class I and class II HLA loci were covered by the typing at four-digit resolution. The study aimed to test whether signatures of past pathogen exposure could be identified by cataloging public T cell receptors. All discovery cohort repertoires had been generated on a single sequencing platform. An earlier analysis of about 620 of the donors applied high-throughput TCR beta sequencing to assess whether each TCR beta V gene segment acted as functional or pseudogenic. To study patterns of TCR occurrence, a later analysis re-analyzed previously published TCR beta repertoires from 600 to 750 donors and added high-resolution HLA genotyping. An early release covering roughly 640 HLA-typed donors comprised roughly 300 gigabases of sequencing data and tens of millions of unique TCR sequences. About five DR-DQ haplotypes were treated as single units for association and clustering because of strong linkage in the cohort. The genetic ancestry cluster associated with self-reported Caucasian donors included around four fifths of the approximately 400 genotyped donors. The paper's findings and limits, for the study overall: HLA typing was unavailable for some donors at each locus, so association tests used only the typed subset. This cohort had only TCR beta chains sequenced, and the lack of alpha or paired-chain data limited which features could be detected. The study gave a list of under 200 TCR beta chains associated with cytomegalovirus. According to a later analysis, TCR association rates differed among HLA loci, with DRB1 alleles showing the most associated TCRs and HLA-C alleles showing the fewest. A few of the identified cytomegalovirus-associated TCR beta chains were confirmed in vitro to be specific for cytomegalovirus antigens. According to a later analysis, parvovirus B19, influenza, CMV and Epstein-Barr virus appeared linked to several top co-occurrence clusters. An association between a missense DCLRE1C variant and V-gene and J-gene trimming of TCR beta chains was found in a later genetic analysis and replicated in an independent cohort. Because the 87-base-pair reads could not distinguish some IMGT-functional V segments, including TRBV6-2 and TRBV6-3, those segments were excluded. It was suggested by the authors that the approach could potentially be generalized to other disease states and immunological phenotypes. A later analysis found that most CMV-associated TCR beta chains appeared HLA-restricted, with HLA associations seemingly driven largely by CMV exposure. While some public TCRs were present in many individuals, most TCR sequences turned up only very rarely across donors. The presence/absence analyses assumed that sequencing depth was roughly uniform across donors, and that assumption may not be true. A further reported finding was that TCR beta sequences accurately predicted the HLA-A and HLA-B alleles for most subjects in the first cohort. An earlier analysis of approximately 590 of the donors showed that most TCR beta V segments appeared in productive rearrangements either about 90% or about 30% of the time, which broadly matched IMGT annotations. Compared with equally common non-associated chains, HLA-associated TCR beta chains in a later analysis were more clonally expanded and had lower generation probabilities. In a later genetic analysis, fewer N-insertions in productive TCRs were reported among donors in an Asian-associated ancestry cluster than the roughly 670-donor mean. Because counts were too low, seventeen rarely observed V segments, including chromosome 9 orphons, were left out of the earlier analysis of 587 of the donors. At a false discovery rate of 0.05, a later analysis linked 16,000 or so TCR beta sequences to specific HLA alleles. CMV serostatus was the only immune exposure information available for the cohort. A cluster of highly shared sequence variants was judged likely to represent a technical artifact of the sequencing pipeline. When HLA alleles, especially DR and DQ, strongly co-occurred, TCR associations were difficult to assign to individual alleles. Correlated functional status among segregating V segments might reflect linkage disequilibrium, but an unknown experimental factor could not be ruled out. The classifier was reported to diagnose cytomegalovirus status with high specificity and sensitivity in both the original cohort and the validation cohort.

Libraries were constructed by the immunoSEQ multiplex PCR assay. For the multiplex PCR, a mixture combining 60 forward primers for TCR Vbeta segments and 13 reverse primers for TCR Jbeta segments was used. A multiplex PCR assay on genomic DNA amplified the CDR3 region of rearranged TCR beta genes. The Illumina HiSeq System was used to sequence the amplified TCR beta libraries as 87-base-pair reads. Turning to the authors' computational methods: A later analysis counted about 82 million unique TCR beta chains across the 600 to 850 repertoires, and around 12 million of these chains were shared by at least two donors. A nearest-neighbor algorithm error-corrected the raw reads and collapsed the reads into unique sequences, merging closely related sequences to remove PCR and sequencing errors. To assign V, D and J gene segments, CDR3 sequences were aligned to IMGT reference sequences. For a sequence to be retained, a match of at least six nucleotides was required to both a V gene segment and a J gene segment. Rearrangements were called productive when the CDR3 lacked stop codons and stayed in frame with V and J; all others were non-productive. Following IMGT convention, CDR3 was defined as the stretch from the second conserved V-encoded cysteine to the conserved J-encoded phenylalanine. The earlier analysis of around 640 of the donors excluded sequences that lacked an unambiguous match to a single V gene segment. An earlier analysis of about 590 of the donors classified V segments as functional when productive rearrangements were above 56.7% and as segregating when the standard deviation between donors was above 5%. A statistical classification framework was built for diagnosing cytomegalovirus status from the catalog of TCR beta chain sequences. A later analysis assigned V and J genes by comparing TCR nucleotide sequences with IMGT/GENE-DB human TR gene sequences. In a later analysis, CDR3 sequences and most-parsimonious VDJ recombination scenarios were assigned using the TCRdist pipeline. In a later analysis, each TCR beta chain was defined by its CDR3 amino acid sequence together with its V-gene family, and reads without a unique V-gene family were excluded. To address suspected cross-contamination and a sequencing artifact, a later analysis removed a few hundred highly shared, low-generation-probability nucleotide sequences. For each public chain, a later analysis derived a clonal expansion index from normalized ranks of inferred template counts within each repertoire. In a later analysis, generation probabilities were computed using a VDJ recombination model fitted to out-of-frame rearrangements, and the results were checked against IGoR. A later analysis scored TCR-TCR, TCR-HLA and TCR-CMV co-occurrence with hypergeometric tests, applying a repertoire-size bias correction to TCR pairs. In a later analysis, false discovery rates were estimated by permuting HLA or CMV assignments 20 times. In a later analysis, co-occurring TCRs were grouped with DBSCAN, and TCRdist sequence similarity was added when clustering was performed within HLA-allele-positive subsets. Co-occurrence clustering excluded repertoires with fewer than 30,000 or more than 120,000 public chains, plus five with anomalous nucleotide sharing. In TCRdb, the immuneACCESS table is reduced to in-frame sequences with V and J assigned. These tables do not hold every clone; where another copy was compared, an unresolved V gene accounts for under half, and the others remain unexplained. D and trimming were read from the DNA, whereas the V and J calls and clone size are those reported in that table. The sample table contains 160,000 or so clones; only one count was recorded for just under 80% of them. The leading ten clones occupy approximately 1.3% of the sample.

The CDR3 sequence holds 15 residues, the cysteine and phenylalanine included. Just the 45-base CDR3 DNA is kept, in frame starting at base 1. According to the germline V gene (reference sequence), CDR1 reads MNHEY and CDR2 reads SMNVEV. V and J lose 5 bases and 2 bases, and a span of 16 bases separates them. In regard to this clone: Its antigen specificity is not known. Nothing much larger sits one base from this clone, and base qualities are not available.

The cohort was made up of under 800 healthy bone marrow donors. Cohort members were all nominally healthy when sampled, although unrecorded immune exposures were likely present. The donor tested CMV seronegative and was one of the 352 seronegative cohort members. Each donor provided a peripheral blood sample, and peripheral blood mononuclear cells were used for TCR beta sequencing. The Qiagen DNeasy Blood Extraction Kit was used to extract genomic DNA from the blood cell samples. The receptor comes from a young man in good health and CMV-seronegative. Sample: PBMCs. The chain uses TRBV27 and TRBJ2-7; TRBD2 is perhaps the D gene, given 5 matching bases. The CDR3 region: CASSTSGEIPYEQYF. The bases are TGTGCCAGCAGTACTAGTGGGGAGATCCCCTACGAGCAGTACTTC.